This T cell receptor (beta chain) stems from a study of T cells in Graves' hyperthyroidism and ophthalmopathy. Study in general: The authors collected peripheral blood at initial diagnosis, before any treatment.

Amplified TCR beta CDR3 regions derived from RNA transcripts. RT-PCR in the first round (using the HTBI primer set) targeted the TCR CDR3. TCRdb passed the multiplex PCR reads through MiXCR, listing each CDR3 protein once. The table lists roughly 500,000 distinct CDR3 sequences, about 15% of them singletons. Whole-study findings and limits: Stable hyperthyroidism was told apart from ophthalmopathy by a model built on 13 V-J features. Clonotypes that were expanded in thyroid above 0.001 mostly appeared in blood too.

Disease duration under 2 months; hyperthyroidism patients were aged 18 to 65. CDR1 and CDR2 (germline): SGHKS, YYEKEE (reference sequence). V was shortened by 5 bases and J by 7 bases, with 22 bases between the two germline ends. This CDR3 contains 16 residues. This clonotype was seen more than once but under ten times. Its target is unknown. The TCR sequence derives from a young woman with Graves' hyperthyroidism that later progressed to Graves' ophthalmopathy. The V call is TRBV5-5, the J call TRBJ1-5, with D possibly being TRBD1 (5 bases). The sample was blood. For the CDR3, the DNA is TGTGCCAGCAGTCCCCGCCCGGCCGGGGGGAACCAGCCCCAGCATTTT. Protein product: CASSPRPAGGNQPQHF.